This T cell receptor (beta chain) was identified during a study of blood T cell repertoires in COVID-19. Looking at the study overall: Italy, Spain and the United States were the sources of the convalescent and acute COVID-19 samples. PBMCs, B-cell-depleted T cells, or T cells were the source of the cDNA or gDNA that made up the material.

Original processing methods: Researchers report that nucleated cell counts were estimated from reference gene primer amplification. Here immunoSEQ multiplex PCR was the method, and the copy in TCRdb shows in-frame clones only, minus some. V, J and clone size were drawn from that table, and D and trimming were deduced from the DNA. The data contain some 150,000 clones, around 90% of them seen just once; the ten biggest clones take up over 0.8%. This CDR3 is built from 13 residues. V was cut by 3 bases and J by 2 bases, with 8 bases left in between. The germline CDR1 and CDR2 sequences are DFQATT and SNEGSKA (reference sequence).

The receptor comes from a woman aged 50 to 60 with acute or convalescent COVID-19. This chain connects TRBV20-1 to TRBJ1-3; no definite D call. Material for sequencing was peripheral blood. The CDR3 DNA is TGCAGTGCTAGTTCCCGGGCTGGAAACACCATATATTTT. This sequence encodes CSASSRAGNTIYF.